The sequence of this T cell receptor beta chain was determined in a study of T cells in Graves' hyperthyroidism and ophthalmopathy. Study-wide findings and caveats: Also found in blood were most expanded thyroid clonotypes above 0.001. Ophthalmopathy, which appeared later, was predicted by the model a median 6.5 months before onset.

Based on clinical symptoms, serum thyroxine and TRAb, thyroid ultrasound and orbital computed tomography, diagnoses were reached. A note on this clonotype: The target antigen is unknown.

Amplification targeted TCR beta CDR3 regions from RNA transcripts. With the HTBI primer set, the TCR CDR3 went through a first round of RT-PCR. Using its own MiXCR run on the multiplex PCR reads, TCRdb lists one record per CDR3 protein. The data show 480,000 or so distinct CDR3 sequences, with about 45% seen just once and about two fifths held by the top ten. The sequenced sample was peripheral blood or thyroid tissue (not recorded which). This sequence was found in an adult woman with Graves' disease, either hyperthyroidism or ophthalmopathy (not recorded which).

DNA of the CDR3: TGCAGTGCTAACGAAGGGTATGGCTACACCTTC. It specifies CSANEGYGYTF. The genes are TRBV20-1 and TRBJ1-2; D unclear. V was shortened by 4 bases and J by 5 bases, with 8 bases between the two germline ends. Germline V gene lookup returns CDR1 DFQATT and CDR2 SNEGSKA (reference sequence). CDR3 length: 11 amino acids.